These T cell receptor beta chains were read from a single sample in a study of blood T cell repertoires in COVID-19. TCRdb's copy holds only in-frame clones and misses some; the assay was immunoSEQ multiplex PCR. The sample has about 160,000 clones; around 90% are singletons. Material: peripheral blood. The source of these receptors is a young man with acute or convalescent COVID-19. Each CDR3 is given with its conserved first and last residue. Each record gives: D gene, J gene, V gene, CDR3 length, clone size, CDR3 protein, CDR3 DNA. A D gene is named only where the DNA matches it firmly. Only part of the rows carry a size: once, few, many, or a class if the clone is expanded.

d_gene: TRBD1; j_gene: TRBJ1-6; v_gene: TRBV5-6; len: 13; abundance: .; CDR3aa: CASQGQGNSPLHF; CDR3nt: TGTGCCAGCCAGGGACAGGGTAATTCACCCCTCCACTTT
d_gene: .; j_gene: TRBJ1-2; v_gene: TRBV5-6; len: 16; abundance: .; CDR3aa: CASSLPEIQGTYGYTF; CDR3nt: TGTGCCAGCAGCTTGCCAGAAATACAGGGAACCTATGGCTACACCTTC
d_gene: .; j_gene: TRBJ1-1; v_gene: TRBV9; len: 13; abundance: .; CDR3aa: CASSFQGGTEAFF; CDR3nt: TGTGCCAGCAGCTTCCAGGGTGGCACTGAAGCTTTCTTT
d_gene: .; j_gene: TRBJ1-1; v_gene: TRBV19; len: 13; abundance: .; CDR3aa: CASSTTVNTEAFF; CDR3nt: TGTGCCAGTAGTACGACAGTGAACACTGAAGCTTTCTTT
d_gene: .; j_gene: TRBJ1-1; v_gene: TRBV5-1; len: 14; abundance: few; CDR3aa: CASSFTAGNTEAFF; CDR3nt: TGCGCCAGCAGCTTCACCGCAGGGAACACTGAAGCTTTCTTT
d_gene: .; j_gene: TRBJ1-1; v_gene: TRBV15; len: 21; abundance: .; CDR3aa: CATSRDSPAVGGWGLNTEAFF; CDR3nt: TGTGCCACCAGCAGAGATTCCCCTGCCGTTGGGGGCTGGGGTTTGAACACTGAAGCTTTCTTT
d_gene: .; j_gene: TRBJ1-2; v_gene: TRBV6-1; len: 15; abundance: .; CDR3aa: CASSEATASYYGYTF; CDR3nt: TGTGCCAGCAGTGAAGCCACAGCTTCCTACTATGGCTACACCTTC
d_gene: TRBD1; j_gene: TRBJ1-6; v_gene: TRBV27; len: 16; abundance: .; CDR3aa: CASSPPGQGLVSPLHF; CDR3nt: TGTGCCAGCAGTCCTCCGGGACAGGGGTTGGTTTCACCCCTCCACTTT
d_gene: TRBD2; j_gene: TRBJ2-4; v_gene: TRBV28; len: 15; abundance: .; CDR3aa: CASTDSGITENIQYF; CDR3nt: TGTGCCAGCACCGATAGCGGGATTACTGAAAACATTCAGTACTTC
d_gene: TRBD1; j_gene: TRBJ1-3; v_gene: TRBV27; len: 18; abundance: .; CDR3aa: CASSPAPPDRVFGNTIYF; CDR3nt: TGTGCCAGCAGTCCGGCCCCCCCTGACAGGGTCTTTGGAAACACCATATATTTT
d_gene: .; j_gene: TRBJ2-1; v_gene: TRBV24-1; len: 15; abundance: .; CDR3aa: CATSDLSGSYNEQFF; CDR3nt: TGTGCCACCAGTGATTTGAGCGGATCCTACAATGAGCAGTTCTTC
d_gene: .; j_gene: TRBJ1-1; v_gene: TRBV2; len: 19; abundance: .; CDR3aa: CASSEQVGQGLWVNTEAFF; CDR3nt: TGTGCCAGCAGTGAGCAGGTCGGGCAGGGCCTTTGGGTGAACACTGAAGCTTTCTTT
d_gene: TRBD2; j_gene: TRBJ2-7; v_gene: TRBV19; len: 14; abundance: .; CDR3aa: CASKSGSLSYEQYF; CDR3nt: TGTGCCAGTAAAAGCGGGAGTCTCTCCTACGAGCAGTACTTC
d_gene: TRBD1; j_gene: TRBJ2-2; v_gene: TRBV6-5; len: 14; abundance: .; CDR3aa: CASRPPGGTGELFF; CDR3nt: TGTGCCAGCAGACCTCCAGGGGGCACCGGGGAGCTGTTTTTT
d_gene: .; j_gene: TRBJ1-1; v_gene: TRBV28; len: 14; abundance: .; CDR3aa: CANSLGRGNTEAFF; CDR3nt: TGTGCCAACTCCCTAGGGAGGGGAAACACTGAAGCTTTCTTT
d_gene: .; j_gene: TRBJ1-5; v_gene: TRBV1; len: 18; abundance: .; CDR3aa: CTSSQDPVTKNSNQPQHF; CDR3nt: TGCACCAGCAGCCAAGATCCAGTGACAAAAAATAGCAATCAGCCCCAGCATTTT
d_gene: .; j_gene: TRBJ2-3; v_gene: TRBV30; len: 11; abundance: .; CDR3aa: CACQEGHTQYF; CDR3nt: TGTGCCTGTCAGGAGGGTCATACGCAGTATTTT
d_gene: .; j_gene: TRBJ1-1; v_gene: TRBV4-1; len: 14; abundance: .; CDR3aa: CASSQLTGNTEAFF; CDR3nt: TGCGCCAGCAGCCAGCTTACAGGGAACACTGAAGCTTTCTTT
d_gene: .; j_gene: TRBJ1-1; v_gene: TRBV19; len: 13; abundance: .; CDR3aa: CASSIKRDTEAFF; CDR3nt: TGTGCCAGTAGTATCAAGAGGGATACTGAAGCTTTCTTT
d_gene: .; j_gene: TRBJ1-2; v_gene: TRBV24-1; len: 13; abundance: .; CDR3aa: CATTDGAGLGYTF; CDR3nt: TGTGCCACCACCGATGGAGCTGGACTTGGCTACACCTTC
d_gene: .; j_gene: TRBJ1-1; v_gene: TRBV5-1; len: 13; abundance: .; CDR3aa: CASSLAGFSEAFF; CDR3nt: TGCGCCAGCAGCTTGGCCGGTTTTTCTGAAGCTTTCTTT
d_gene: .; j_gene: TRBJ1-1; v_gene: TRBV7-6; len: 14; abundance: .; CDR3aa: CASSYSRVGAEAFF; CDR3nt: TGTGCCAGCAGCTACTCCAGGGTAGGGGCTGAAGCTTTCTTT
d_gene: .; j_gene: TRBJ2-7; v_gene: TRBV6-6; len: 14; abundance: .; CDR3aa: CASSSGWDAYEQYF; CDR3nt: TGTGCCAGCAGTTCGGGGTGGGATGCCTACGAGCAGTACTTC
d_gene: TRBD1; j_gene: TRBJ2-5; v_gene: TRBV27; len: 15; abundance: .; CDR3aa: CATKIRDRGYETQYF; CDR3nt: TGTGCCACCAAGATCCGGGACAGGGGATATGAGACCCAGTACTTC
d_gene: TRBD1; j_gene: TRBJ1-1; v_gene: TRBV27; len: 17; abundance: .; CDR3aa: CASSSSGTGGDDTEAFF; CDR3nt: TGTGCCAGCAGTTCCTCCGGGACAGGGGGTGATGACACTGAAGCTTTCTTT
d_gene: .; j_gene: TRBJ2-1; v_gene: TRBV21-1; len: 13; abundance: .; CDR3aa: CASRRGSYNEQFF; CDR3nt: TGTGCCAGCCGGAGGGGCTCCTACAATGAGCAGTTCTTC
d_gene: .; j_gene: TRBJ1-5; v_gene: TRBV30; len: 14; abundance: .; CDR3aa: CAWSRNGLGQPQHF; CDR3nt: TGTGCCTGGAGTCGTAACGGGTTAGGTCAGCCCCAGCATTTT
d_gene: TRBD2; j_gene: TRBJ2-7; v_gene: TRBV30; len: 15; abundance: .; CDR3aa: CAWSGVAGTSYEQYF; CDR3nt: TGTGCCTGGAGTGGGGTAGCGGGCACCTCCTACGAGCAGTACTTC
d_gene: TRBD1; j_gene: TRBJ1-6; v_gene: TRBV5-6; len: 18; abundance: .; CDR3aa: CASSHRTGDSSYNSPLHF; CDR3nt: TGTGCCAGCAGCCATAGGACAGGGGACAGCTCCTATAATTCACCCCTCCACTTT
d_gene: TRBD2; j_gene: TRBJ2-3; v_gene: TRBV11-2; len: 17; abundance: .; CDR3aa: CASSSFLSGQNTDTQYF; CDR3nt: TGTGCCAGCAGCTCCTTTCTTAGCGGGCAGAACACAGATACGCAGTATTTT
d_gene: TRBD1; j_gene: TRBJ1-2; v_gene: TRBV5-1; len: 19; abundance: .; CDR3aa: CASSLGRPGQVPLTSGYTF; CDR3nt: TGCGCCAGCAGCTTGGGACGCCCGGGACAGGTCCCCCTAACGAGCGGCTACACCTTC
d_gene: TRBD2; j_gene: TRBJ2-1; v_gene: TRBV24-1; len: 15; abundance: .; CDR3aa: CATSDFKGPSGPQFF; CDR3nt: TGTGCCACCAGTGATTTCAAGGGGCCTAGCGGACCGCAGTTCTTC
d_gene: .; j_gene: TRBJ2-1; v_gene: TRBV3-1/TRBV3-2; len: 13; abundance: once; CDR3aa: CASSQGLLNEQFF; CDR3nt: TGTGCCAGCAGCCAAGGACTACTAAATGAGCAGTTCTTC
d_gene: TRBD1; j_gene: TRBJ2-7; v_gene: TRBV29-1; len: 13; abundance: once; CDR3aa: CSAATGGGGEQYF; CDR3nt: TGCAGCGCCGCGACAGGGGGCGGCGGCGAGCAGTACTTC
d_gene: .; j_gene: TRBJ1-1; v_gene: TRBV3-1/TRBV3-2; len: 14; abundance: .; CDR3aa: CASSLRGGGAEAFF; CDR3nt: TGTGCCAGCAGCCTACGAGGGGGGGGCGCTGAAGCTTTCTTT
d_gene: .; j_gene: TRBJ1-4; v_gene: TRBV6-1; len: 16; abundance: .; CDR3aa: CASSEQHRSTNEKLFF; CDR3nt: TGTGCCAGCAGTGAACAACACAGATCAACTAATGAAAAACTGTTTTTT
d_gene: .; j_gene: TRBJ1-2; v_gene: TRBV19; len: 16; abundance: .; CDR3aa: CASSPPIGGAHYGYTF; CDR3nt: TGTGCCAGTAGTCCCCCAATCGGGGGGGCCCACTATGGCTACACCTTC
d_gene: TRBD2; j_gene: TRBJ2-7; v_gene: TRBV30; len: 14; abundance: .; CDR3aa: CACSQGLAIYEQYF; CDR3nt: TGTGCCTGCTCACAGGGACTAGCTATCTACGAGCAGTACTTC
d_gene: .; j_gene: TRBJ1-3; v_gene: TRBV11-2; len: 13; abundance: .; CDR3aa: CASRPGAGNTIYF; CDR3nt: TGTGCCAGCAGACCGGGGGCTGGAAACACCATATATTTT
d_gene: .; j_gene: TRBJ2-1; v_gene: TRBV4-2; len: 15; abundance: .; CDR3aa: CASSPDSNSYNEQFF; CDR3nt: TGTGCCAGCAGCCCGGACAGCAACTCCTACAATGAGCAGTTCTTC
d_gene: .; j_gene: TRBJ1-3; v_gene: TRBV30; len: 12; abundance: .; CDR3aa: CASNQGMNTIYF; CDR3nt: TGTGCCAGTAACCAGGGGATGAACACCATATATTTT
d_gene: .; j_gene: TRBJ2-5; v_gene: TRBV5-4; len: 16; abundance: .; CDR3aa: CASSLDGRGIKETQYF; CDR3nt: TGTGCCAGCAGCTTGGATGGTCGGGGGATTAAAGAGACCCAGTACTTC
d_gene: .; j_gene: TRBJ1-2; v_gene: TRBV4-1; len: 14; abundance: .; CDR3aa: CASSHPGQGRGYTF; CDR3nt: TGCGCCAGCAGCCACCCTGGGCAGGGTCGTGGCTACACCTTC
d_gene: .; j_gene: TRBJ2-2; v_gene: TRBV9; len: 17; abundance: .; CDR3aa: CASSSPLGTGVVGELFF; CDR3nt: TGTGCCAGCAGCTCACCCCTCGGCACGGGGGTCGTCGGGGAGCTGTTTTTT
d_gene: .; j_gene: TRBJ2-1; v_gene: TRBV5-6; len: 12; abundance: once; CDR3aa: CASSLVLNEQFF; CDR3nt: TGTGCCAGCAGCTTGGTGCTAAATGAGCAGTTCTTC
d_gene: TRBD2; j_gene: TRBJ2-5; v_gene: TRBV6-6; len: 14; abundance: .; CDR3aa: CATYRGRREETQYF; CDR3nt: TGTGCCACCTACAGAGGGCGGCGGGAGGAGACCCAGTACTTC
d_gene: .; j_gene: TRBJ2-1; v_gene: TRBV7-2; len: 16; abundance: .; CDR3aa: CASSLASVSSYNEQFF; CDR3nt: TGTGCCAGCAGCTTGGCCAGCGTAAGCTCCTACAATGAGCAGTTCTTC
d_gene: TRBD2; j_gene: TRBJ2-1; v_gene: TRBV5-1; len: 14; abundance: once; CDR3aa: CASSTSGALNEQFF; CDR3nt: TGCGCCAGCAGCACAAGCGGGGCCCTCAATGAGCAGTTCTTC
d_gene: TRBD2; j_gene: TRBJ2-1; v_gene: TRBV14; len: 16; abundance: .; CDR3aa: CASSRPRLATGDEQFF; CDR3nt: TGTGCCAGCAGCCGCCCGAGACTAGCTACGGGCGATGAGCAGTTCTTC
d_gene: TRBD1; j_gene: TRBJ2-7; v_gene: TRBV9; len: 16; abundance: .; CDR3aa: CASSVTTGGGSYEQYF; CDR3nt: TGTGCCAGCAGCGTAACTACAGGGGGCGGTAGCTACGAGCAGTACTTC
d_gene: .; j_gene: TRBJ1-5; v_gene: TRBV19; len: 18; abundance: .; CDR3aa: CASSIDPIIGTLNQPQHF; CDR3nt: TGTGCCAGTAGTATAGATCCCATCATCGGGACACTCAATCAGCCCCAGCATTTT
d_gene: TRBD1; j_gene: TRBJ1-2; v_gene: TRBV5-4; len: 17; abundance: .; CDR3aa: CASSFGQGGILVQGYTF; CDR3nt: TGTGCCAGCAGCTTCGGACAGGGGGGGATCTTAGTGCAGGGCTACACCTTC
d_gene: TRBD1; j_gene: TRBJ1-2; v_gene: TRBV6-5; len: 15; abundance: .; CDR3aa: CASTTPGTGGDGYTF; CDR3nt: TGTGCCAGCACCACGCCCGGGACAGGGGGCGATGGCTACACCTTC
d_gene: TRBD1; j_gene: TRBJ2-5; v_gene: TRBV7-7; len: 13; abundance: .; CDR3aa: CASSIDRGGTQYF; CDR3nt: TGTGCCAGCAGCATAGACAGGGGCGGGACCCAGTACTTC
d_gene: .; j_gene: TRBJ1-2; v_gene: TRBV7-9; len: 14; abundance: once; CDR3aa: CASSFQGVGYGYTF; CDR3nt: TGTGCCAGCAGTTTCCAGGGTGTCGGCTATGGCTACACCTTC
d_gene: .; j_gene: TRBJ1-3; v_gene: TRBV7-9; len: 16; abundance: .; CDR3aa: CASSPREESLGNTIYF; CDR3nt: TGTGCCAGCAGCCCCCGGGAGGAATCACTTGGAAACACCATATATTTT
d_gene: .; j_gene: TRBJ1-2; v_gene: TRBV19; len: 16; abundance: .; CDR3aa: CASTPLDLGQLYGYTF; CDR3nt: TGTGCCAGTACCCCCCTAGACCTCGGACAGTTGTATGGCTACACCTTC
d_gene: .; j_gene: TRBJ1-1; v_gene: TRBV9; len: 14; abundance: .; CDR3aa: CASSVDYSNTEAFF; CDR3nt: TGTGCCAGCAGCGTTGACTACTCGAACACTGAAGCTTTCTTT
d_gene: TRBD2; j_gene: TRBJ2-1; v_gene: TRBV4-1; len: 17; abundance: .; CDR3aa: CASSQEPRGGPHNEQFF; CDR3nt: TGCGCCAGCAGCCAAGAACCCCGGGGGGGGCCTCACAATGAGCAGTTCTTC